These 8 T cell receptor beta chains originate from one sample sequenced in a study of technical replicates of blood from a few donors. Sequencing used immunoSEQ multiplex PCR; TCRdb keeps in-frame clones, though not all of them. The sample includes approximately 80,000 clones, 70% to 90% of them seen just once. Source material: T cells isolated from PBMCs. These receptors were collected from a human donor in good health.

The V call is TRBV19, the J call TRBJ2-3; 10 nucleotides match TRBD2. This CDR3 spans 16 amino acids. Germline CDR1 reads LNHDA; CDR2 reads SQIVND (reference sequence). J gave up 6 bases and V 5 bases, and 11 bases lay outside the gene matches. Here the CDR3 DNA reads TGTGCCAGTAGTCCCATGGGACTAGCGTCGCAGGATACGCAGTATTTT. Translated, it gives CASSPMGLASQDTQYF.

This clone has only one observation. This rearrangement joins TRBV5-1 to TRBJ2-2; 10 bases line up with TRBD2. Trimming cost V 4 bases and J 10 bases; bases outside gene matches: 10. The V gene's germline CDR1 is SGHRS and CDR2 YFSETQ. The CDR3 is 15 residues long. DNA of the CDR3: TGCGCCAGCAGCCTCGGACTAGCGGAGGCCGAGGAGCTGTTTTTT. It translates to CASSLGLAEAEELFF. Supplemented by reference TRBV5-1 and TRBJ2-2, the full variable domain reads KAGVTQTPRYLIKTRGQQVTLSCSPISGHRSVSWYQQTPGQGLQFLFEYFSETQRNKGNFPGRFSGRQFSNSRSEMNVSTLELGDSALYLCASSLGLAEAEELFFGEGSRLTVL.

The rearrangement links TRBV29-1 to TRBJ2-1; 11 bases map to TRBD2. This CDR3 has 14 residues. Germline V gene sequence: CDR1 SQVTM, CDR2 ANQGSEA. V gave up 6 bases and J gave up 7 bases; unmatched junction bases: 8. The CDR3 reads CSVATSGSWNEQFF. In DNA, the CDR3 is TGCAGCGTCGCCACTAGCGGGAGTTGGAATGAGCAGTTCTTC.

This chain uses TRBV19 with TRBJ2-7; D may be TRBD1 (5 bases). Trimming took off 5 bases at V and 3 bases at J, with 11 bases between the two ends. Germline V CDR1 and CDR2: LNHDA, SQIVND (reference sequence). The CDR3 sequence is 13 residues long. For the CDR3, the DNA is TGTGCCAGTAGTCCAGGACATTTCTACGAGCAGTACTTC. Protein: CASSPGHFYEQYF.

This clone was observed a handful of times. The J gene is TRBJ1-5, the V gene TRBV2; maybe TRBD1 (6 bases). The CDR3 has 16 residues. V was shortened by 3 bases and J by 7 bases, with 19 bases between the two germline ends. Germline V lookup: CDR1 SNHLY, CDR2 FYNNEI. Here the CDR3 reads CASSEPGGGRRQPQHF. CDR3 in DNA: TGTGCCAGCAGTGAGCCCGGGGGCGGGAGACGGCAGCCCCAGCATTTT.

This chain connects TRBV9 to TRBJ2-5; perhaps TRBD2 as D (5 bases). V gave up 3 bases and J gave up 5 bases, with 5 bases separating them. Germline values: CDR1 SGDLS, CDR2 YYNGEE. The CDR3 extends over 11 amino acids. The CDR3 DNA sequence: TGTGCCAGCAGCGGCGGGGAGACCCAGTACTTC. The encoded protein is CASSGGETQYF. The variable domain in full, completed from reference TRBV9 and TRBJ2-5, reads DSGVTQTPKHLITATGQRVTLRCSPRSGDLSVYWYQQSLDQGLQFLIQYYNGEERAKGNILERFSAQQFPDLHSELNLSSLELGDSALYFCASSGGETQYFGPGTRLLVL.

This sequence joins TRBV7-2 and TRBJ2-1; TRBD2 is a possible D gene (6 bases). CDR1 and CDR2 (germline): SGHTA, FQGNSA. The V gene lost 8 bases and the J gene lost 2 bases, with 16 bases spanning the gap. This CDR3 spans 15 amino acids. CDR3 nucleotides: TGTGCCAGCCTTCGATCTGGGAGGACCTACAATGAGCAGTTCTTC. Encoded protein: CASLRSGRTYNEQFF. Looking up the rest from reference TRBV7-2 and TRBJ2-1 gives the full variable domain: GAGVSQSPSNKVTEKGKDVELRCDPISGHTALYWYRQSLGQGLEFLIYFQGNSAPDKSGLPSDRFSAERTGGSVSTLTIQRTQQEDSAVYLCASLRSGRTYNEQFFGPGTRLTVL.

The genes are TRBV10-3 and TRBJ2-5; TRBD1 matches at 9 bases. Per the germline V gene, CDR1 is ENHRY and CDR2 is SYGVKD. The trim removed 0 bases at V and 5 bases at J, leaving 1 base unmatched. The CDR3 has 14 amino acids. CDR3 sequence reads: CAISESDRGETQYF. The CDR3 nucleotides read TGTGCCATCAGTGAGTCCGACAGGGGGGAGACCCAGTACTTC.